This T cell receptor beta chain is drawn from a study of T cell repertoires in cytomegalovirus infection. On the study more broadly: HLA-C-restricted CMV epitopes, recently identified, and well-studied HLA-B-restricted ones were used by the study. It can be stated that public TCR beta signatures indicated CMV infection as well as a matching HLA type. Study-level findings and limits: Ex vivo responses were dominated by HLA-C-restricted CMV-specific TCR beta clonotypes.

A remark on this clonotype: Its antigen is still unknown.

One entry per CDR3 protein results from TCRdb running MiXCR on the reads. The sample yields 150,000 or so distinct CDR3 sequences, over 30% seen once. This CDR3 has 15 residues. Trimming left V 5 bases short and J 0 bases short, with 11 bases between. The sequence derives from a human donor in good health (CMV status not recorded). Some clones in this sample may be carry-over from other donors' samples. The specimen comprised CD8+ T cells from cultured PBMCs, sampled from culture after CMV antigen stimulation. V and J are TRBV12-3 or TRBV12-4 and TRBJ1-5, with D unresolved. The CDR3 loop reads CASSADGDSNQPQHF. CDR3 nucleotides: TGTGCCAGCAGTGCTGACGGGGATAGCAATCAGCCCCAGCATTTT.